These 22 T cell receptor beta chains share one sample of origin, sequenced in a study of regulatory T cells in long-lasting Graves disease. The sample's time point: newly diagnosed GD, antithyroid drugs for less than 3 months. With RNA extracted from PBMCs as input, the TCR library was made. iRepertoire HTBI primers and Arm-PCR of CDR3 regions built TCR beta libraries. TCRdb fed the multiplex PCR reads into MiXCR, producing one record per CDR3 protein. The table records some 330,000 distinct CDR3 sequences, approximately 10% of them present only once. Another study also made use of these data, one on T cells in Graves' hyperthyroidism and ophthalmopathy.

This sample comprised peripheral blood mononuclear cells (PBMCs), obtained at new diagnosis, from a patient treated with antithyroid drugs. These receptors were collected from a woman between 18 and 29 years old with Graves disease.

This clonotype was seen a few times. This chain links TRBV20-1 with TRBJ2-7; D uncertain. Germline-derived CDR1 and CDR2 are DFQATT and SNEGSKA (reference sequence). The CDR3 extends over 15 amino acids. The V end lost 0 bases, the J end lost 7 bases, and 19 bases lay between the germline ends. DNA of the CDR3: TGCAGTGCTAGAGATGTAGACGCTCCCTCCTGGGAGCAGTACTTC. Amino acid sequence: CSARDVDAPSWEQYF.

This clonotype showed up many times. J is TRBJ2-1 and V is TRBV12-3 or TRBV12-4, with TRBD2 matching over 7 bases. V was pared by 6 bases and J by 4 bases, with 6 bases of the junction left unmatched. The CDR3 is made up of 14 amino acids. The CDR3 loop reads CASRDPGGYNEQFF. For the CDR3, the DNA is TGTGCCAGCAGAGATCCCGGGGGGTACAATGAGCAGTTCTTC.

The chain carries TRBV4-3 and TRBJ1-1; no clear D. The CDR3 length is 15 residues. V shed 0 bases and J shed 8 bases, with 16 bases lying between them. Germline assignment: CDR1 LGHNA and CDR2 YSLEER. Written as DNA, the CDR3 is TGCGCCAGCAGCCAAGATAAAAGGGTCGCAAGAGAAGCTTTCTTT. Its translation: CASSQDKRVAREAFF.

The CDR3 protein is CASSSADTSYNEQFF. Here the CDR3 DNA reads TGTGCCAGCAGTTCGGCGGATACCTCCTACAATGAGCAGTTCTTC. This sequence joins TRBV6-5 and TRBJ2-1, with D uncertain. The CDR3 spans 15 residues. Germline V gene lookup returns CDR1 MNHEY and CDR2 SVGAGI. The V end was cut by 4 bases, the J end by 0 bases, with 10 bases between.

The table lists this clonotype with many counts. J is TRBJ2-7 and V is TRBV2, with D possibly TRBD2 on 5 matching bases. CDR1 and CDR2 (germline): SNHLY, FYNNEI. Trimming stripped 6 bases from V and 2 bases from J, with 8 bases between. There are 12 residues in the CDR3. The CDR3 sequence: CASRGETYEQYV. Written as DNA, the CDR3 is TGTGCCAGCAGGGGAGAAACCTACGAGCAGTACGTC.

This clonotype was picked up many times. The chain links TRBV11-2 to TRBJ2-1; 9 bases align to TRBD1. There are 15 residues in the CDR3. Germline trimming cut 3 bases from V and 2 bases from J; bases unmatched to any gene: 2. Germline V gives CDR1 SGHAT, CDR2 FQNNGV. CDR3 residues: CASSLGQGTYNEQFF. The CDR3 DNA is TGTGCCAGCAGCTTGGGACAGGGAACCTACAATGAGCAGTTCTTC.

This clonotype was counted only a few times. The chain has TRBV7-9 and TRBJ2-1; 8 bases map to TRBD1. The CDR3 loop spans 16 amino acids. V trimming: 3 bases; J trimming: 4 bases; junction bases outside the gene matches: 8. The germline gives CDR1 SEHNR, CDR2 FQNEAQ (reference sequence). The CDR3 protein is CASSLTDRGLYNEQFF. The CDR3, as DNA: TGTGCCAGCAGCTTGACAGACAGGGGCCTTTACAATGAGCAGTTCTTC. The variable domain in full, with the rest retrieved from reference TRBV7-9 and TRBJ2-1, is DTGVSQNPRHKITKRGQNVTFRCDPISEHNRLYWYRQTLGQGPEFLTYFQNEAQLEKSRLLSDRFSAERPKGSFSTLEIQRTEQGDSAMYLCASSLTDRGLYNEQFFGPGTRLTVL.

This clonotype was detected ten times or more. V usage is TRBV7-2 and J usage is TRBJ2-1; 7 bases agree with TRBD1. The CDR3 covers 16 residues. V lost 3 bases, J lost 2 bases, and 7 bases stayed unmatched. Germline V gene data show CDR1 as SGHTA and CDR2 as FQGNSA. The CDR3 DNA sequence: TGTGCCAGCAGCTTCGTCGACAGGGTTCCCTACAATGAGCAGTTCTTC. Translated: CASSFVDRVPYNEQFF.

This clonotype was recorded many times. CDR3 loop: CSVAQPLTGVEANTGELFF. CDR3 DNA: TGCAGCGTTGCCCAGCCTTTAACAGGGGTTGAAGCGAACACCGGGGAGCTGTTTTTT. The genes are TRBV29-1 and TRBJ2-2, with TRBD1 matching over 7 bases. V was clipped by 4 bases and J by 0 bases; unmatched bases: 17. Per the germline V gene, CDR1 is SQVTM and CDR2 is ANQGSEA. The length of the CDR3 is 19 residues.

This clonotype was seen ten or more times. This chain links TRBV29-1 with TRBJ2-1; maybe TRBD1 (6 bases). The V end lost 6 bases, the J end lost 2 bases, and 14 bases lay between the germline ends. This CDR3 is 14 amino acids long. Germline CDR1 and CDR2: SQVTM and ANQGSEA. The CDR3 loop is CSVTPRGTYNEQFF. In nucleotides, the CDR3 is TGCAGCGTCACTCCCAGGGGTACCTACAATGAGCAGTTCTTC.

The chain recombines TRBV5-4 with TRBJ1-2; 7 bases align to TRBD1. Germline lookup yields CDR1 SGHNT and CDR2 YYREEE (reference sequence). V lost 7 bases to trimming and J lost 2 bases; unmatched junction nucleotides: 5. This CDR3 comprises 13 residues. The CDR3 sequence is CASGNRGNYGYTF. CDR3 in DNA: TGTGCCAGCGGAAACAGGGGAAACTATGGCTACACCTTC.

This clonotype was recorded at least ten times. This rearrangement joins TRBV4-1 to TRBJ2-1; D unresolved. V was clipped by 1 base and J by 7 bases, with 14 bases between them. CDR3 length equals 15 residues. Germline V gene lookup returns CDR1 MGHRA and CDR2 YSYEKL. CDR3 region: CASSQGLPSSNEQFF. Here the CDR3 DNA reads TGCGCCAGCAGCCAAGGGCTACCTTCCAGTAATGAGCAGTTCTTC.

This clonotype was seen at least ten times. The V call is TRBV20-1, the J call TRBJ1-6, with D hard to call. The V end was cut by 6 bases, the J end by 0 bases, with 15 bases between. This CDR3 is built from 16 residues. The V gene's germline CDR1 is DFQATT and CDR2 SNEGSKA (reference sequence). As DNA, the CDR3 is TGCAGTGCCGCCGGGTCCTCAAGCTCCTATAATTCACCCCTCCACTTT. Translating it yields CSAAGSSSSYNSPLHF.

This clonotype was found many times. V is TRBV6-2 or TRBV6-3 and J is TRBJ1-1; D may be TRBD1 (5 bases). Germline loops: CDR1 MNHEY, CDR2 SVGEGT. CDR3 length equals 15 residues. V lost 2 bases and J 4 bases, leaving 14 bases between the germline ends. The CDR3 DNA is TGTGCCAGCAGTTACATCCCAGGGCCGGCCACTGAAGCTTTCTTT. Its protein is CASSYIPGPATEAFF.

The chain uses TRBV12-3 or TRBV12-4 and TRBJ1-2; 9 bases map to TRBD1. The CDR3 covers 15 residues. V was clipped by 6 bases and J by 3 bases; unmatched bases: 8. DNA for the CDR3: TGTGCCAGCAGGGGCATACAGGGGGCCGACTATGGCTACACCTTC. Its translation is CASRGIQGADYGYTF.

In this sample, this clonotype turned up many times. This chain uses TRBV28 with TRBJ2-1; 14 bases line up with TRBD2. Losses at the gene ends were 6 bases for V and 4 bases for J; bases not matched to a gene: 2. CDR1 is MDHEN and CDR2 is SYDVKM in the germline V gene. This CDR3 has 15 residues. The CDR3 DNA is TGTGCCAGCAGAGGGACTAGCGGGAGATACAATGAGCAGTTCTTC. Protein product: CASRGTSGRYNEQFF.

The rearrangement joins TRBV11-2 to TRBJ1-1; D is undetermined. The CDR3 runs to 12 residues. CDR1 SGHAT and CDR2 FQNNGV come from the germline V gene. With 3 bases removed from V and 8 bases from J, the gap between germline ends came to 10 bases. CDR3 DNA: TGTGCCAGCAGCTTGGTGGAGACAGAAGCTTTCTTT. Translating it yields CASSLVETEAFF. The entire variable domain, with the rest obtained from reference TRBV11-2 and TRBJ1-1, is as follows: EAGVAQSPRYKIIEKRQSVAFWCNPISGHATLYWYQQILGQGPKLLIQFQNNGVVDDSQLPKDRFSAERLKGVDSTLKIQPAKLEDSAVYLCASSLVETEAFFGQGTRLTVV.

This clonotype has just a few counts. This likely stems from a read error, as it lies one base from a far larger clone. CDR3 bases: TGTGCCAGCAGTCGTCTAGCGACCAATGAGCAGTACTTC. Protein product: CASSRLATNEQYF. This sequence joins TRBV2 and TRBJ2-7; TRBD2 is a possible D gene (6 bases). Germline-derived CDR1 and CDR2 are SNHLY and FYNNEI. The CDR3 runs 13 residues. V lost 5 bases to trimming and J lost 7 bases, with 15 bases between them.

The table lists this clonotype with many counts. This chain links TRBV20-1 with TRBJ2-2; the match to TRBD2 covers 9 bases. Germline CDR1 reads DFQATT; CDR2 reads SNEGSKA (reference sequence). The CDR3 totals 16 residues. Trimming cost V 0 bases and J 6 bases; bases outside gene matches: 8. The CDR3 here is CSARDLSGRLAGELFF. The CDR3 bases are TGCAGTGCTAGAGACCTGAGCGGGAGGCTCGCCGGGGAGCTGTTTTTT.

This clonotype was seen ten or more times. The CDR3, as DNA: TGTGCCAGCAGGCTACAGGGGACTGGGGCCAACGTCCTGACTTTC. Translated, it gives CASRLQGTGANVLTF. The V and J genes are TRBV28 and TRBJ2-6, with 7 bases aligning to TRBD1. V shed 6 bases, J shed 2 bases, and the junction held 4 bases outside the gene matches. From germline, CDR1 is MDHEN and CDR2 SYDVKM. The CDR3 totals 15 residues.

This clonotype was found many times. The chain recombines TRBV20-1 with TRBJ2-7; no definite D call. The CDR3 is made up of 15 amino acids. Per the germline V gene, CDR1 is DFQATT and CDR2 is SNEGSKA (reference sequence). V dropped 0 bases and J dropped 0 bases, with 12 bases sitting between them. The CDR3 DNA is TGCAGTGCTAGAGATGGGCGGATGAGCTCCTACGAGCAGTACTTC. Translating gives CSARDGRMSSYEQYF.

This sequence joins TRBV9 and TRBJ2-1; D call uncertain. CDR3 size: 13 residues. The germline V gene has CDR1 SGDLS and CDR2 YYNGEE. The V end was cut by 2 bases, the J end by 9 bases, with 12 bases between. CDR3 nucleotides: TGTGCCAGCAGCGTGGACCGTTTTGGTGAGCAGTTCTTC. It codes for CASSVDRFGEQFF.